This is a list of T cell receptor beta chains from one sample in a study of blood T cell repertoires in COVID-19. Assay: immunoSEQ multiplex PCR; the TCRdb copy retains only in-frame clones and omits some. The table lists about 160,000 clones, 65% to 85% of them singletons. Material for sequencing was PBMCs or T cells enriched from blood (not recorded which). The receptors derive from a woman aged 45 to 65 in a cohort exposed to, infected with or recovered from COVID-19 (not recorded which). Both conserved end residues are part of each CDR3. The order of the fields is clone size, D gene, V gene, J gene, CDR3 protein, CDR3 DNA. D genes are given only for firm matches. Size is stated for part of the rows, as once, few or many counts, or as a class when the clone is expanded.

clone_size: -
d_call: -
v_call: TRBV5-5
j_call: TRBJ2-5
cdr3_aa: CASRTGTSYQETQYF
cdr3_nt: TGTGCCAGCAGAACCGGGACTTCTTACCAAGAGACCCAGTACTTC

clone_size: few
d_call: TRBD2
v_call: TRBV11-2
j_call: TRBJ2-3
cdr3_aa: CASSLQTSGRGTDTQYF
cdr3_nt: TGTGCCAGCAGCCTCCAGACTAGCGGGAGGGGCACAGATACGCAGTATTTT

clone_size: -
d_call: -
v_call: TRBV2
j_call: TRBJ1-1
cdr3_aa: CASSEARGGGNTEAFF
cdr3_nt: TGTGCCAGCAGTGAAGCGAGGGGGGGAGGGAACACTGAAGCTTTCTTT

clone_size: -
d_call: TRBD1
v_call: TRBV6-5
j_call: TRBJ1-1
cdr3_aa: CATKQGHDTEAFF
cdr3_nt: TGTGCCACAAAACAGGGGCATGACACTGAAGCTTTCTTT

clone_size: -
d_call: -
v_call: TRBV5-1
j_call: TRBJ1-6
cdr3_aa: CASSLEGRAAQSPLHF
cdr3_nt: TGCGCCAGCAGCTTGGAGGGCAGGGCGGCTCAATCACCCCTCCACTTT

clone_size: -
d_call: TRBD2
v_call: TRBV28
j_call: TRBJ2-5
cdr3_aa: CASSASGRAKETQYF
cdr3_nt: TGTGCCAGCAGCGCAAGCGGGAGGGCAAAAGAGACCCAGTACTTC

clone_size: few
d_call: -
v_call: TRBV30
j_call: TRBJ1-4
cdr3_aa: CAWAREPRNFGEKLFF
cdr3_nt: TGTGCCTGGGCCCGGGAGCCAAGGAACTTTGGTGAAAAACTGTTTTTT

clone_size: few
d_call: -
v_call: TRBV6-1
j_call: TRBJ1-1
cdr3_aa: CASSEDQWGRSEAFF
cdr3_nt: TGTGCCAGCAGTGAAGACCAATGGGGCCGGTCTGAAGCTTTCTTT

clone_size: -
d_call: TRBD2
v_call: TRBV10-2
j_call: TRBJ2-3
cdr3_aa: CASSDLAGGTDTQYF
cdr3_nt: TGCGCCAGCAGTGATTTAGCGGGAGGGACAGATACGCAGTATTTT

clone_size: -
d_call: -
v_call: TRBV19
j_call: TRBJ2-3
cdr3_aa: CASSTRYGEFDTQYF
cdr3_nt: TGTGCCAGTAGTACCCGATATGGGGAGTTTGATACGCAGTATTTT

clone_size: -
d_call: TRBD2
v_call: TRBV6-2/TRBV6-3
j_call: TRBJ2-1
cdr3_aa: CASSPPGLAGGQNEQFF
cdr3_nt: TGTGCCAGCAGTCCCCCGGGACTAGCGGGGGGGCAGAATGAGCAGTTCTTC

clone_size: once
d_call: TRBD2
v_call: TRBV6-2/TRBV6-3
j_call: TRBJ2-2
cdr3_aa: CASSGREKASTGELFF
cdr3_nt: TGTGCCAGCAGTGGGAGGGAGAAAGCGAGCACCGGGGAGCTGTTTTTT

clone_size: -
d_call: TRBD1
v_call: TRBV19
j_call: TRBJ2-1
cdr3_aa: CASRRTGDSNEQFF
cdr3_nt: TGTGCCAGTAGGCGGACAGGGGATAGCAATGAGCAGTTCTTC

clone_size: -
d_call: TRBD1
v_call: TRBV24-1
j_call: TRBJ2-7
cdr3_aa: CATRQGDYEQYF
cdr3_nt: TGTGCCACCAGACAGGGGGATTACGAGCAGTACTTC